The 13 T cell receptor beta chains given below trace back to one sample, sequenced in a study of cytomegalovirus exposure and HLA in healthy donors. Researchers ran the PCR with 60 Vbeta and 13 Jbeta primers. The method was immunoSEQ multiplex PCR; TCRdb's version includes in-frame clones alone and lacks a portion of them. In total, the table holds 150,000 or so clones. The sample comprised PBMCs. These receptors all stem from a woman younger than 30 in good health and CMV-seronegative.

This rearrangement joins TRBV10-3 to TRBJ2-5; D is perhaps TRBD1 (6 bases). V was cut by 0 bases and J by 0 bases, with 14 bases left in between. Germline lookup yields CDR1 ENHRY and CDR2 SYGVKD. This CDR3 spans 17 amino acids. CDR3 bases: TGTGCCATCAGTGAGTCGGGGGCGAAAAATCACCAAGAGACCCAGTACTTC. The encoded protein is CAISESGAKNHQETQYF.

The chain has TRBV6-1 and TRBJ2-7; TRBD2 agrees at 10 bases. The junction had 4 bases not matched to a gene; V was cut back by 0 bases and J by 5 bases. CDR3 length: 15 amino acids. Germline-derived CDR1 and CDR2 are MNHNS and SASEGT. The CDR3 nucleotides read TGTGCCAGCAGTGAAGCTAGTCTAGCGGGAGACGAGCAGTACGTC. It is translated as CASSEASLAGDEQYV.

This sequence joins TRBV5-6 and TRBJ2-5; 7 nucleotides match TRBD1. The V segment lost 1 base and the J segment 7 bases; nucleotides outside the gene matches: 13. CDR1 SGHDT and CDR2 YYEEEE come from the germline V gene. The CDR3 loop spans 16 amino acids. The chain's CDR3 is CASSLSFARGLGTQYF. The CDR3 DNA follows: TGTGCCAGCAGCTTGTCATTTGCCAGGGGGTTGGGGACCCAGTACTTC.

This chain joins TRBV2 and TRBJ2-1, with D perhaps matching TRBD1 (7 bases). Germline V CDR1 and CDR2: SNHLY, FYNNEI. The V end lost 11 bases, the J end lost 6 bases, and 17 bases lay between the germline ends. The CDR3 is 13 residues long. CDR3: CACKGQGGNEQFF. CDR3 coding DNA: TGTGCCTGCAAGGGGCAGGGGGGCAATGAGCAGTTCTTC.

The chain couples TRBV5-6 to TRBJ2-1; no definite D call. The CDR3 has 12 amino acids. Germline CDR1 reads SGHDT; CDR2 reads YYEEEE. V dropped 1 base and J dropped 5 bases, with 4 bases sitting between them. CDR3 amino acids: CASSLLHNEQFF. The CDR3 DNA is TGTGCCAGCAGCTTGCTACACAATGAGCAGTTCTTC.

The gene calls are TRBV15 and TRBJ2-5; TRBD2 aligns across 16 bases. The tail of the sequence fits TRBJ2-7 better, so the J call may be wrong. This CDR3 comprises 19 residues. CDR1 is LNHNV, CDR2 YYDKDF, per germline (reference sequence). The DNA for the CDR3 is TGTGCCACCAGCATCTGGCCGGGACTAGCGGGAGGGCCTTCGTCCGAGCAGTACTTC. It translates to CATSIWPGLAGGPSSEQYF.

The chain couples TRBV5-4 to TRBJ2-5, with D maybe TRBD1 (5 bases). V was pared by 0 bases and J by 5 bases, with 8 bases between. Germline lookup yields CDR1 SGHNT and CDR2 YYREEE (reference sequence). CDR3 length equals 13 residues. The CDR3: CASSLEGVETQYF. Here the CDR3 DNA reads TGTGCCAGCAGCTTGGAAGGGGTGGAGACCCAGTACTTC.

The V and J genes are TRBV19 and TRBJ1-2; no firm D call. V shed 6 bases and J shed 7 bases, with 24 bases lying between them. The CDR3 is made up of 16 amino acids. Looked up from germline, CDR1 is LNHDA and CDR2 is SQIVND (reference sequence). DNA of the CDR3: TGTGCCAGTAGACCCATGGGTGGAGGCGTAGAAGGTGGCTACACCTTC. This encodes CASRPMGGGVEGGYTF. Based on the CDR3 plus reference TRBV19 and TRBJ1-2, the full variable domain is DGGITQSPKYLFRKEGQNVTLSCEQNLNHDAMYWYRQDPGQGLRLIYYSQIVNDFQKGDIAEGYSVSREKKESFPLTVTSAQKNPTAFYLCASRPMGGGVEGGYTFGSGTRLTVV.

The chain has TRBV6-5 and TRBJ1-1, with 10 bases that match TRBD1. The CDR3 covers 15 residues. The germline CDR1 and CDR2 sequences are MNHEY and SVGAGI. V was pared by 4 bases and J by 3 bases, with 5 bases of the junction left unmatched. The CDR3 here is CASSLTGGAHTEAFF. CDR3 DNA sequence: TGTGCCAGCAGTTTGACAGGGGGCGCTCACACTGAAGCTTTCTTT.

The chain employs TRBV27 and TRBJ1-2, with TRBD1 matching 7 bases. Germline V gene lookup returns CDR1 MNHEY and CDR2 SMNVEV (reference sequence). There are 12 residues in the CDR3. The CDR3 loop reads CAAGQGGHGYTF. The CDR3 DNA reads TGTGCAGCTGGGCAGGGGGGCCATGGCTACACCTTC.

CDR3 bases: TGCGCCAGCAGCTTGCTCGGGGGGGAAAACTATGGCTACACCTTC. It yields the protein CASSLLGGENYGYTF. V and J are TRBV5-1 and TRBJ1-2, with D tentatively TRBD1 (5 bases). The germline V gene has CDR1 SGHRS and CDR2 YFSETQ. Between the trimmed V and J ends, which lost 1 base and 2 bases, there was a span of 12 bases. This CDR3 region has 15 residues.

This rearrangement joins TRBV5-1 to TRBJ1-1; D might be TRBD1 (5 bases). Germline CDR1 is SGHRS and CDR2 is YFSETQ. Trimming stripped 0 bases from V and 6 bases from J, with 12 bases between. The CDR3 contains 14 residues. The CDR3 nucleotides are TGCGCCAGCAGCTTGGGGGGCATTGTCCCTGAAGCTTTCTTT. It yields the protein CASSLGGIVPEAFF.

The chain employs TRBV7-2 and TRBJ2-1; perhaps TRBD2 as D (5 bases). CDR1 and CDR2 (germline): SGHTA, FQGNSA. The CDR3 extends over 15 amino acids. V dropped 4 bases and J dropped 7 bases, with 17 bases sitting between them. CDR3 DNA sequence: TGTGCCAGCAGCTATTTTGTGGGAGCGGATAATGAGCAGTTCTTC. Encoded protein: CASSYFVGADNEQFF.